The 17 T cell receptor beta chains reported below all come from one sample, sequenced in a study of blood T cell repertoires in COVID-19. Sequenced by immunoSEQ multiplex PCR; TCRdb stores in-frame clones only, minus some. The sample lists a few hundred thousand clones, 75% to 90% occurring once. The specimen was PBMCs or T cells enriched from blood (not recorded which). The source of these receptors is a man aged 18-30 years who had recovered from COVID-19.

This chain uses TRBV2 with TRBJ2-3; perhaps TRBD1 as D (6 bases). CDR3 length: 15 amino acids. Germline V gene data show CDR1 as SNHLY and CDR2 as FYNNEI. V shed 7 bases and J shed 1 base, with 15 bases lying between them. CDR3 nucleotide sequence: TGTGCCAGCATCAGACCAGGGGATGGCACAGATACGCAGTATTTT. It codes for CASIRPGDGTDTQYF.

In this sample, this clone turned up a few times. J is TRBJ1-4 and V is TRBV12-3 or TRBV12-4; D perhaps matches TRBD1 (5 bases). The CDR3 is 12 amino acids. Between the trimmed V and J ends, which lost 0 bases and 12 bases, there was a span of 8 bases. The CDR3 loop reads CASSLAAGQLFF. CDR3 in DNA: TGTGCCAGCAGTTTAGCGGCAGGGCAACTGTTTTTT.

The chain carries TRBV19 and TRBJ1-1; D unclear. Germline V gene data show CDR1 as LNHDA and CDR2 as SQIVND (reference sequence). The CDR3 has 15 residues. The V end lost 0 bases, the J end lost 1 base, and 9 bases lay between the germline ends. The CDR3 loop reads CASSIEGGKNTEAFF. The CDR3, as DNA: TGTGCCAGTAGTATAGAAGGAGGAAAGAACACTGAAGCTTTCTTT.

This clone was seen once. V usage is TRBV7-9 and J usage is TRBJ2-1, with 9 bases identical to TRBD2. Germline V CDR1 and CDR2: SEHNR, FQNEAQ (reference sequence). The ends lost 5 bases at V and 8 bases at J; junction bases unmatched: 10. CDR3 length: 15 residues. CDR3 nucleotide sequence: TGTGCCAGCAGCCCCCCTAGCGGGAACGTCTATGAGCAGTTCTTC. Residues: CASSPPSGNVYEQFF.

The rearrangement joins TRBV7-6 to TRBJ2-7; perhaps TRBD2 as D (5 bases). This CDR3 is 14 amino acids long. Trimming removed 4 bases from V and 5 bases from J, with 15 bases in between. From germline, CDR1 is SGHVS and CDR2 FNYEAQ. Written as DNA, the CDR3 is TGTGCCAGCAGCTCAACTACTCCCGGGGACGAGCAGTACTTC. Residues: CASSSTTPGDEQYF.

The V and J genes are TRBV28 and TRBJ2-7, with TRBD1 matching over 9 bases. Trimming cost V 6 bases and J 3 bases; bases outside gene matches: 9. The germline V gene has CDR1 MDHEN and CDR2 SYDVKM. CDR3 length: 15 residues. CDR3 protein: CASRRVAGQGYEQYF. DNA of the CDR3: TGTGCCAGCAGACGGGTTGCGGGACAGGGCTACGAGCAGTACTTC.

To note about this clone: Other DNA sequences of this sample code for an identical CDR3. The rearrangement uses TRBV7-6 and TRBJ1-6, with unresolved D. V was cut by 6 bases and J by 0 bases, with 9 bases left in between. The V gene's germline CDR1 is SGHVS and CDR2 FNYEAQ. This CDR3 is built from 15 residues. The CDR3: CASSLGSSYNSPLHF. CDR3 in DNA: TGTGCCAGCAGTCTAGGGAGCTCCTATAATTCACCCCTCCACTTT.

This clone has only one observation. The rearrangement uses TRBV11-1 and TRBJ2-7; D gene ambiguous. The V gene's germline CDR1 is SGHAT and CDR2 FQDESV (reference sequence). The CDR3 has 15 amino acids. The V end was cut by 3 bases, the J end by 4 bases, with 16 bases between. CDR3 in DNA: TGTGCCAGCAGCTTGGGCGTTGGGCTTCAATACGAGCAGTACTTC. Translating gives CASSLGVGLQYEQYF.

CDR3 sequence (DNA): TGTGCCAGCAGCTTACTAGGGGGCTTTGACACCGGGGAGCTGTTTTTT. This sequence encodes CASSLLGGFDTGELFF. V is TRBV7-9 and J is TRBJ2-2; 7 bases agree with TRBD1. The CDR3 is 16 residues long. The germline V gene has CDR1 SEHNR and CDR2 FQNEAQ (reference sequence). After removal of 2 bases from V and 3 bases from J, the junction contained 6 bases not matched to a gene.

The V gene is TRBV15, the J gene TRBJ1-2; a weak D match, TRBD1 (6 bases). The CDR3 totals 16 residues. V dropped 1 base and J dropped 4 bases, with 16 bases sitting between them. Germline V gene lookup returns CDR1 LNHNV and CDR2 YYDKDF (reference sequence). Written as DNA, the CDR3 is TGTGCCACCAGCAGAGGGGGGGGGCAGGAGGGCTATGGCTACACCTTC. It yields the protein CATSRGGGQEGYGYTF. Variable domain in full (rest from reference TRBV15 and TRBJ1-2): DAMVIQNPRYQVTQFGKPVTLSCSQTLNHNVMYWYQQKSSQAPKLLFHYYDKDFNNEADTPDNFQSRRPNTSFCFLDIRSPGLGDTAMYLCATSRGGGQEGYGYTFGSGTRLTVV.

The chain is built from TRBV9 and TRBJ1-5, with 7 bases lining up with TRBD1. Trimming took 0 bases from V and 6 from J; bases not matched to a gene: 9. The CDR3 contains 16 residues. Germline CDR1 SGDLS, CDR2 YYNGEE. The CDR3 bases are TGTGCCAGCAGCGTAGGGGTTTCGGCAGGGGGTCAGCCCCAGCATTTT. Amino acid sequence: CASSVGVSAGGQPQHF.

The CDR3 sequence is CASSRVGLGSYNEQFF. The CDR3 DNA is TGTGCCAGCAGCCGCGTCGGACTAGGGAGCTACAATGAGCAGTTCTTC. This chain connects TRBV9 to TRBJ2-1, with 7 bases lining up with TRBD2. CDR1 is SGDLS and CDR2 is YYNGEE in the germline V gene. This CDR3 is built from 16 residues. V gave up 4 bases and J gave up 3 bases; unmatched junction bases: 10.

The CDR3 loop is CASSLLVRANQPQHF. Here the CDR3 DNA reads TGTGCCAGCAGCTTACTGGTCAGGGCTAATCAGCCCCAGCATTTT. This chain links TRBV7-3 with TRBJ1-5; D perhaps matches TRBD1 (5 bases). CDR1 SGHTA and CDR2 FQGTGA come from the germline V gene. The V end lost 2 bases, the J end lost 4 bases, and 12 bases lay between the germline ends. This CDR3 contains 15 residues.

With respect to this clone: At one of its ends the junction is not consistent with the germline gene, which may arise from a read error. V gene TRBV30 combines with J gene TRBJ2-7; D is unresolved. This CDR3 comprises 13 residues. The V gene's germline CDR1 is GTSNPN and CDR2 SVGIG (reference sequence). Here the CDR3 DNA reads TGTGCTTGGAGTGTACGTTTCAACCTAGGGCAGTACTTC. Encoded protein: CAWSVRFNLGQYF.

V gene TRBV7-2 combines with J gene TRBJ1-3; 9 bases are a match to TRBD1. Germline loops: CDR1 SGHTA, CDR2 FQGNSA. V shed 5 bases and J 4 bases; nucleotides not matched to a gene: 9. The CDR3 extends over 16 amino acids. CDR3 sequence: CASSPPGTGRGNTIYF. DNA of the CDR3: TGTGCCAGCAGCCCTCCGGGGACAGGGAGAGGAAACACCATATATTTT. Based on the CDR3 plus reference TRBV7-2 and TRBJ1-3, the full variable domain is GAGVSQSPSNKVTEKGKDVELRCDPISGHTALYWYRQSLGQGLEFLIYFQGNSAPDKSGLPSDRFSAERTGGSVSTLTIQRTQQEDSAVYLCASSPPGTGRGNTIYFGEGSWLTVV.

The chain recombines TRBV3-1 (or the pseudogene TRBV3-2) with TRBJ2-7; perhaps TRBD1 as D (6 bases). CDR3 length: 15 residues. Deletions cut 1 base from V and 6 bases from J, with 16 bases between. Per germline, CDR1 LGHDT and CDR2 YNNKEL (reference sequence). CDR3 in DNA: TGTGCCAGCAGCCAAGGGATTCCCAGGGGAGCCGAGCAGTACTTC. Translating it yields CASSQGIPRGAEQYF.

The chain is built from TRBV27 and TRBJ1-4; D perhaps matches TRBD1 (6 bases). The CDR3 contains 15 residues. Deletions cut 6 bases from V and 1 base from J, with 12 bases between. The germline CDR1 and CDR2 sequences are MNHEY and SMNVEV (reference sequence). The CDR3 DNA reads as TGTGCCAGCAGGCGAGACAGGATAACTAATGAAAAACTGTTTTTT. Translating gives CASRRDRITNEKLFF. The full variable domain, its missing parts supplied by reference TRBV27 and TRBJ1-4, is EAQVTQNPRYLITVTGKKLTVTCSQNMNHEYMSWYRQDPGLGLRQIYYSMNVEVTDKGDVPEGYKVSRKEKRNFPLILESPSPNQTSLYFCASRRDRITNEKLFFGSGTQLSVL.